This TCR beta chain was identified during a study of radiation and T cells in renal cell carcinoma (dated by TCRdb to the early 2020s). About the investigation overall: In total, approximately 51 samples, comprising 26 tumors and some 27 peripheral blood samples, were subjected to TCR beta sequencing. A total of roughly 4 million unique CDR3 nucleotide sequences, encoding 2,500,000 or so unique CDR3 amino acid sequences, were found across all 50 or so samples. Points the paper makes about the study in general: A greater number of dominant CDR3 motifs was detected in irradiated tumors than in control tumors, and a larger share of the repertoire was occupied by these motifs in irradiated tumors than in control tumors. The single-armed trial design could not address effects of radiation dose or scheduling on the TCR repertoire. An increase in top tumor clonotypes in blood was observed from baseline to 2 weeks post-radiation, followed by contraction by 4 weeks, which was taken to suggest transient expansion of tumor-resident clones. Only small tumor regions of roughly 1 g were available, so intratumoral heterogeneity was not captured. Because pretreatment tumor biopsies were not available, the baseline intratumoral presence of clonotypes could not be determined. Higher TCR clonality was observed in irradiated tumors than in controls, with an average of approximately 50% of the repertoire accounted for by the top 100 clonotypes, compared with about 45% in nephrectomy-only tumors.

According to the study, the label for this sample's time point signals: tumor resected at nephrectomy. Interpreted using the paper, the treatment or condition label stands for: 15 Gy SBRT to primary tumor, nephrectomy 4 weeks later. Samples came from a clinical trial, in which primary renal cell carcinomas received 15 Gy stereotactic body radiation therapy followed by nephrectomy 4 weeks later. Renal cell carcinoma with clear cell pathology was present in all patients. Tumors were mechanically dissociated, digested with collagenase/hyaluronidase at 37 °C, processed in gentleMACS C tubes, and stored in liquid nitrogen. Genomic DNA for TCR sequencing was prepared using the QIAamp DNA Blood Mini Kit (Qiagen). The analyses included just those samples that passed every quality control check. The CDR3 has 16 amino acids, counting the end cysteine and phenylalanine. Just the 48-base CDR3 DNA is kept, in frame starting at base 1. The germline V gene (reference sequence) yields SEHNR for CDR1 and FQNEAQ for CDR2. Here V drops 5 bases and J drops 4 bases, and the junction holds 9 bases not matched to any gene.

Of note for this clone: Its antigen is currently not known. No qualities accompany the bases; no much larger clone lies one base away.

The immunoSEQ kit was used, according to the manufacturer's recommendations, to generate TCR beta libraries from genomic DNA. To prepare libraries, a first multiplex PCR with proprietary primers was run, followed by a second PCR that added unique barcodes, and a bead cleanup was done after each round. A positive control reaction and a negative control reaction, both provided in the kit, were run with every batch of samples. The final libraries were assessed on an Agilent 4200 TapeStation D1000 ScreenTape, pooled by volume, and quantified by qPCR. Sequencing ran on an Illumina NextSeq500 with a MidOutput 150-cycle cartridge, using 156 Read1 and 15 Index1 cycles with kit custom primers. The pooled library was loaded at approximately 1 pM with a roughly 20% PhiX control spike-in. In the authors' own workflow: Vendor-processed data were analyzed in R, with a clonotype defined as all T cells sharing the same CDR3 nucleotide sequence. In the clone abundance analyses, frequencies were normalized to the 10,000 most abundant clones in each sample. Public T cell clones, averaging fewer than five per sample, were removed before analysis. ImmunoMap was used for dominant motif analysis with the PAM10 matrix, a gap penalty of 30, and a homology threshold of 0.3, and any motif reaching a cumulative frequency of at least 0.01 was considered dominant. Tumor-enriched and baseline blood-enriched clonotypes were defined by at least a 32-fold difference in abundance between compartments. Similarity between tumor and blood repertoires was quantified using the Baroni-Urbani and Buser coefficient, and groups were compared with two-tailed Wilcoxon tests in R. The source is immuneACCESS, and TCRdb retained only in-frame sequences with V and J called. Part of the clones is not carried over; for the studies checked, unresolved V genes explain less than half of this, and the remainder is unexplained. V and J calls plus clone size are reproduced from that table; the DNA served to infer D and trimming. This sample holds around 15,000 clones; 50% were observed only once. Around 43% of the sample goes to the ten largest clones.

The sequencing here drew on tumor tissue, taken from a patient whose treatment included radiotherapy and nephrectomy. This TCR was sampled from a woman between 55 and 75 years old with renal cell carcinoma. The chain joins TRBV7-9 to TRBJ2-2, with TRBD1 matching 8 junction bases. CDR3 reads: CASSPGTGLGTGELFF. The bases read TGTGCCAGCAGCCCAGGGACAGGATTAGGCACCGGGGAGCTGTTTTTT.